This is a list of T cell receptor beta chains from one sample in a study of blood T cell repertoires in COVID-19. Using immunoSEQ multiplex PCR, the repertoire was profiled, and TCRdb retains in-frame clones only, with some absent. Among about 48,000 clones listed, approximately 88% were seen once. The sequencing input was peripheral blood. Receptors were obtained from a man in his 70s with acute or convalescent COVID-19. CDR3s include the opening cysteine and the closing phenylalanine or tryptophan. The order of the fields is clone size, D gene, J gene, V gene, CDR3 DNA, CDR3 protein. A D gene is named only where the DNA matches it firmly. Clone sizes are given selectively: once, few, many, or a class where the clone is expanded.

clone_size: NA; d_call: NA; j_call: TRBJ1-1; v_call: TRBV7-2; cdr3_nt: TGTGCCAGCAGCTTAGATCGGGGTTCTGAAGCTTTCTTT; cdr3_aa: CASSLDRGSEAFF
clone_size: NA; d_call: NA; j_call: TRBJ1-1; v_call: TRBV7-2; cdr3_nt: TGTGCCAGCAGCTTAATGGGCCCGAACACTGAAGCTTTCTTT; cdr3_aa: CASSLMGPNTEAFF
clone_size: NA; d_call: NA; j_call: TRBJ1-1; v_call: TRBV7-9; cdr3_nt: TGTGCCAGCAGCTTAGTCGTCGGGGGGACTGAAGCTTTCTTT; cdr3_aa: CASSLVVGGTEAFF
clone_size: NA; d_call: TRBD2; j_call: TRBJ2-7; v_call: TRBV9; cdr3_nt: TGTGCCAGCAGCGCCGGAGAGCAGCGGGAGAGAGAGCAGTACTTC; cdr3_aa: CASSAGEQREREQYF
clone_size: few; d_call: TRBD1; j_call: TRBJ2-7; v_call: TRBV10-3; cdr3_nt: TGTGCCATCAGACCGGGACAGGCGACGTACGAGCAGTACTTC; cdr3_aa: CAIRPGQATYEQYF
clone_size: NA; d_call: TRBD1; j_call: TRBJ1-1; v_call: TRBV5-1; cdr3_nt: TGCGCCAGCAGCAGGACAGGGGGCGGTGAAGCTTTCTTT; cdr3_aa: CASSRTGGGEAFF
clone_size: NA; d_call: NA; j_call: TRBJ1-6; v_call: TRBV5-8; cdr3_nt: TGTGCCAGCAGCAGGGGGATCGCCTATAATTCACCCCTCCACTTT; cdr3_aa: CASSRGIAYNSPLHF
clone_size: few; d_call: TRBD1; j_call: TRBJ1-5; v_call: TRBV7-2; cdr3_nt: TGTGCCAGCAGCACTCGGACAGGAAATAGCAATCAGCCCCAGCATTTT; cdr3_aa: CASSTRTGNSNQPQHF
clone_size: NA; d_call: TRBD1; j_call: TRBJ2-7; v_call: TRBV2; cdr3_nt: TGTGCCAGCAGGCTAGACAGGGGTTCCGAGCAGTACTTC; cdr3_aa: CASRLDRGSEQYF
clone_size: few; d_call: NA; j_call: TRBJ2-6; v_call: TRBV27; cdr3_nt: TGTGCCAGCAGTTTAGGCGGGGGCGCTGGGGCCAACGTCCTGACTTTC; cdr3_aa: CASSLGGGAGANVLTF
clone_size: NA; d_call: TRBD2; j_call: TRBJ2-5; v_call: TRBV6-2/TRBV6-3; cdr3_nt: TGTGCCAGCAGTAGCGGGGGGGCCGGGGAGACCCAGTACTTC; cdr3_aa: CASSSGGAGETQYF
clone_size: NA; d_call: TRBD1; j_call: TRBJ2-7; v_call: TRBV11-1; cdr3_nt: TGTGCCAGCAGCCTCGGACAGGGAACCTACGAGCAGTACTTC; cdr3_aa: CASSLGQGTYEQYF
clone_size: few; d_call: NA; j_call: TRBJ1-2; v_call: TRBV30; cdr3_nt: TGTGCCTGGAGCCCAGGGAACTATGGCTACACCTTC; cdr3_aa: CAWSPGNYGYTF
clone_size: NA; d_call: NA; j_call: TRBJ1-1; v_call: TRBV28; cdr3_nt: TGTGCCAGCAGCGTCGCGGGGGCTGAAGCTTTCTTT; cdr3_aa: CASSVAGAEAFF
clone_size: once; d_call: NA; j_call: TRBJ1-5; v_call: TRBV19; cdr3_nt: TGTGCCAGTAGTATCCCAGGGTCAGGCAATCAGCCCCAGCATTTT; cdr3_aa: CASSIPGSGNQPQHF
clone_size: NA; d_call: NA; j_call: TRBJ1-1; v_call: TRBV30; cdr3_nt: TGTGCCTGGAAAATTATCAGGGAAACTGAAGCTTTCTTT; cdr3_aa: CAWKIIRETEAFF
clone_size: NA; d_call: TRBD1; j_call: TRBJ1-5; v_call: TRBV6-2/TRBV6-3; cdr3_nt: TGTGCCAGCAGCCACGGGGACAGGCGCAATCAGCCCCAGCATTTT; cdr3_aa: CASSHGDRRNQPQHF
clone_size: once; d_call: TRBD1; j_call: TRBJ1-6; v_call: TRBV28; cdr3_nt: TGTGCCAGCAGTTTCACAGGGGTAGTTTCACCCCTCCACTTT; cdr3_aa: CASSFTGVVSPLHF
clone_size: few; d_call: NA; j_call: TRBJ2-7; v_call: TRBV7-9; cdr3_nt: TGTGCCAGCAGCTTAGACGGAGGGCGCGAGCAGTACTTC; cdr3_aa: CASSLDGGREQYF
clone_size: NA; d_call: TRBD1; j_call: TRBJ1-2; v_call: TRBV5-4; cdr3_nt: TGTGCCAGCAGCTCCGCGACAGGGGGCCTGAACTATGGCTACACCTTC; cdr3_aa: CASSSATGGLNYGYTF
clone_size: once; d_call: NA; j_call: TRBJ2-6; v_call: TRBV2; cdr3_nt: TGTGCCAGCAGCCCGGCTGGGGCCAACGTCCTGACTTTC; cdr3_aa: CASSPAGANVLTF
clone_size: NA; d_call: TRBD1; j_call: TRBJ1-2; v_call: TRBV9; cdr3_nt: TGTGCCAGCAGACCCGCGGGACAGGGGGCCAAGAACCACCATGGCTACACCTTC; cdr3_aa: CASRPAGQGAKNHHGYTF
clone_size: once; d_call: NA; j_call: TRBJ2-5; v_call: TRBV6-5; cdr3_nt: TGTGCCAGCAGGGCCGGACTGCCCAGTCAAGAGACCCAGTACTTC; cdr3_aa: CASRAGLPSQETQYF
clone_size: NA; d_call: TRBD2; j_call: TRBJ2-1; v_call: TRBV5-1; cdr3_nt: TGCGCCAGCAGCTTAGGACTAGACTCCTACAATGAGCAGTTCTTC; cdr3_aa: CASSLGLDSYNEQFF
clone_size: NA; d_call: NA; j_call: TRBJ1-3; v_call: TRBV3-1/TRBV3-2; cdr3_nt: TGTGCCAGCAGCCCATTAAGGTACTCGAACGGGGACACCATATATTTT; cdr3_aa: CASSPLRYSNGDTIYF
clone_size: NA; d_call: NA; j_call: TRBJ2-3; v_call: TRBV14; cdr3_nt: TGTGCCAGCAGCCAAACCGCGGGGTCGCAGTATTTT; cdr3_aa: CASSQTAGSQYF
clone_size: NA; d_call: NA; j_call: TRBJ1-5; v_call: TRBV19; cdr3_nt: TGTGCCAGTAGAAGGGGCGAGTCAAGTTCCCAGCCCCAGCATTTT; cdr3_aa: CASRRGESSSQPQHF
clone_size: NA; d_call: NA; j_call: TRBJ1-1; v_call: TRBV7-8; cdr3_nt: TGTGCCAGCAGCTTTTACGGGAACACTGAAGCTTTCTTT; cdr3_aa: CASSFYGNTEAFF
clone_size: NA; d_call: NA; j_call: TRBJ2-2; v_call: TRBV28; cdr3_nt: TGTGCCAGCATCAACGGACATAGCACCGGGGAGCTGTTTTTT; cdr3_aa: CASINGHSTGELFF